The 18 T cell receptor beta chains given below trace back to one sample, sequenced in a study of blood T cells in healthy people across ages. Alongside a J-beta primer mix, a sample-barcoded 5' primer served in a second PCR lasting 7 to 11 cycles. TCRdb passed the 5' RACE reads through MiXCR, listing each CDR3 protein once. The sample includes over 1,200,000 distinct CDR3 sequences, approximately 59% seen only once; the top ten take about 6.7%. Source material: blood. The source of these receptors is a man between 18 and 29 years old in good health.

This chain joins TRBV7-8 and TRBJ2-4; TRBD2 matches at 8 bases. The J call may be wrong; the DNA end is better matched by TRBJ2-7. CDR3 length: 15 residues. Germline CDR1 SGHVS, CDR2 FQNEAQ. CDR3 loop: CASSSRTSPVNEQYF. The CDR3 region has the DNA TGTGCCAGCAGCTCCCGGACTAGCCCGGTAAACGAGCAGTACTTC.

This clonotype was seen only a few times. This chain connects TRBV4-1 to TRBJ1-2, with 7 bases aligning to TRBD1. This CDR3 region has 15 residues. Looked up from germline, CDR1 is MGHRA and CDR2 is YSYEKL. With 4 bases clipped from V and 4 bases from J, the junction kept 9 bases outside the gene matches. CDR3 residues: CASSPLTGASYGYTF. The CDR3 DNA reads TGCGCCAGCAGCCCTCTTACAGGGGCTTCCTATGGCTACACCTTC.

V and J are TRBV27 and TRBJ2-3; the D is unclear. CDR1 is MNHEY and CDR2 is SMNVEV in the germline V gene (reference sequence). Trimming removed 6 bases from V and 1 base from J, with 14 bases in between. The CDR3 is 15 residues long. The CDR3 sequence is CASSPTHGRTDTQYF. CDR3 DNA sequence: TGTGCCAGCAGCCCAACCCACGGTCGCACAGATACGCAGTATTTT.

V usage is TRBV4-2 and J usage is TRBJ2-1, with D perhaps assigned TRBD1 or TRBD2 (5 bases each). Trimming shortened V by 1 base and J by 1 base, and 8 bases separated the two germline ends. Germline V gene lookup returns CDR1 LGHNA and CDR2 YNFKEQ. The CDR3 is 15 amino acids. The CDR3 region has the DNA TGTGCCAGCAGCCAAGTTGAGGGGTCCTACAATGAGCAGTTCTTC. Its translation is CASSQVEGSYNEQFF.

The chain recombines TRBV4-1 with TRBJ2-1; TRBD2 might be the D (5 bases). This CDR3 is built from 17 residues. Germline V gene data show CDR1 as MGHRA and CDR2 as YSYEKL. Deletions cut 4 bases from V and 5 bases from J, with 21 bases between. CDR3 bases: TGCGCCAGCAGCCCCCCAGACGGGGTCAAATGGGACAATGAGCAGTTCTTC. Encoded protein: CASSPPDGVKWDNEQFF.

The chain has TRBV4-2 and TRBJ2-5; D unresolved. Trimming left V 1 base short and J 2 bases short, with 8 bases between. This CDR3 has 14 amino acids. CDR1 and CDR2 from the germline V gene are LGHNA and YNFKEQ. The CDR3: CASSQVITQETQYF. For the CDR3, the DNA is TGTGCCAGCAGCCAAGTAATAACGCAAGAGACCCAGTACTTC.

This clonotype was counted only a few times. The DNA for the CDR3 is TGCAGCGGAGGCCGGGAAAGCCAAGAGACCCAGTACTTC. Residues: CSGGRESQETQYF. This chain uses TRBV29-1 with TRBJ2-5; possible D gene TRBD2, 5 bases. The V and J ends lost 7 bases and 1 base respectively, with 13 bases between them. CDR1 is SQVTM, CDR2 ANQGSEA, per germline. This CDR3 has 13 amino acids.

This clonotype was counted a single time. The CDR3 DNA reads as TGCAGTGCTAGCGGAGCTAGCGGGAAGCTTAACTCCTACAATGAGCAGTTCTTC. It specifies CSASGASGKLNSYNEQFF. The chain has TRBV20-1 and TRBJ2-1; 9 nucleotides align to TRBD2. J lost 0 bases, V lost 3 bases, and 12 bases had no gene match. The germline gives CDR1 DFQATT, CDR2 SNEGSKA (reference sequence). This CDR3 region has 18 residues.

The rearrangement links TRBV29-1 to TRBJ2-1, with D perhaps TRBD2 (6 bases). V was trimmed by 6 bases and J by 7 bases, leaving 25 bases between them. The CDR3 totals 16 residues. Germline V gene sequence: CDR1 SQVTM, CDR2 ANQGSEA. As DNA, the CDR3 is TGCAGCGTCCAATCCCCTCGAGCGGGCAAGCTTAATGAGCAGTTCTTC. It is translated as CSVQSPRAGKLNEQFF.

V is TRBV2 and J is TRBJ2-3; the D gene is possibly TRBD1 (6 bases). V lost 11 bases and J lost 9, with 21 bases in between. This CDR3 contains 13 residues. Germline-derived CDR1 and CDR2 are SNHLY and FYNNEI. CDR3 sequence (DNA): TGTGCCCCCACTCGGGCCGACGGACAGACGCAGTATTTT. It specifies CAPTRADGQTQYF.

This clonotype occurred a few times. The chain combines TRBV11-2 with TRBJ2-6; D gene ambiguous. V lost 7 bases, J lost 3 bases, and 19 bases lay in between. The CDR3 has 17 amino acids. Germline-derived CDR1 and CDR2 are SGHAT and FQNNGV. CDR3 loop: CASMPLGVSNGANVLTF. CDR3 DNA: TGTGCCAGCATGCCCTTAGGTGTTTCTAATGGGGCCAACGTCCTGACTTTC.

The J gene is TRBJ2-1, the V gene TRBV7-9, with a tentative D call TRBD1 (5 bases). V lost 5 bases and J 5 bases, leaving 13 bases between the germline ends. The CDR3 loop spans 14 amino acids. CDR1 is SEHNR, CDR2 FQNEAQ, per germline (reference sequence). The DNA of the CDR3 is TGTGCCAGCAGCCTGGACACTAATAACAATGAGCAGTTCTTC. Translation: CASSLDTNNNEQFF.

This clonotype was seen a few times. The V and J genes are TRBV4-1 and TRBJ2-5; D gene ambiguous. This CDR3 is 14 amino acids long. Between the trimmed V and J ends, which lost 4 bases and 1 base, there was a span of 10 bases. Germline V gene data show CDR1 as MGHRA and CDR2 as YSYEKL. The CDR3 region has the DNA TGCGCCAGCAGCCCGTTGTGGGCCCAAGAGACCCAGTACTTC. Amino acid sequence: CASSPLWAQETQYF.

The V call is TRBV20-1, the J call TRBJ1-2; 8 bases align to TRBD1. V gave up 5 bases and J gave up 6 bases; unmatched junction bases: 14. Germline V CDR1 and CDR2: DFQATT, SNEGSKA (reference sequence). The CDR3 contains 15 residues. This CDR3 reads CSAPVGGRGLHGYTF. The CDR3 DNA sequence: TGCAGTGCTCCGGTTGGTGGCAGGGGGCTTCATGGCTACACCTTC.

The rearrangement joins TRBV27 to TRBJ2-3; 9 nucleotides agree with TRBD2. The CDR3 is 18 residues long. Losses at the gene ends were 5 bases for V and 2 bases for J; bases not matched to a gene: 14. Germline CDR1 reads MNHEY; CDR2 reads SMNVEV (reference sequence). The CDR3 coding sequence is TGTGCCAGCAGTCTTGGGACTAGCCTCATCACCGCCACAGATACGCAGTATTTT. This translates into CASSLGTSLITATDTQYF.

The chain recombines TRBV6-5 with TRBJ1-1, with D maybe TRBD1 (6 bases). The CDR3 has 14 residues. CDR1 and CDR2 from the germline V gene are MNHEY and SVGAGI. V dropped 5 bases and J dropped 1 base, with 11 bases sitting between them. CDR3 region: CASSRPGQNTEAFF. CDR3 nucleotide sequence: TGTGCCAGCAGTAGGCCGGGACAGAACACTGAAGCTTTCTTT.

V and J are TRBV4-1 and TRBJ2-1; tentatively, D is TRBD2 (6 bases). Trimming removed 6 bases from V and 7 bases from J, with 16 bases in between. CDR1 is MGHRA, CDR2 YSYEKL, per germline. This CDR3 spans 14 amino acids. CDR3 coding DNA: TGCGCCAGCAGTACCCCCCGGGGGAGGAATGAGCAGTTCTTC. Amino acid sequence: CASSTPRGRNEQFF.

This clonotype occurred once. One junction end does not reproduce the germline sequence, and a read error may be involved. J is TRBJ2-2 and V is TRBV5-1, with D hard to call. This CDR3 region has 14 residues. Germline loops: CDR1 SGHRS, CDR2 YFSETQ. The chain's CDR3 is CASSPAAYTGELFF. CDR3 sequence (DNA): TGCGCCAGCAGCCCGGCGGCGTACACCGGAGAGCTGTTTTTT.